These T cell receptor beta chains were read from a single sample in a study of monozygotic twins with inflammatory bowel disease. TCRdb reanalyzed the 5' RACE reads, giving one entry per CDR3 protein sequence and no DNA. Listed are approximately 150,000 distinct CDR3 sequences; 2% to 3% falls within the top ten. The sequenced sample was blood. The receptors originated from a human donor with ulcerative colitis or Crohn's disease, or a healthy co-twin of an affected twin (not recorded which). Each CDR3 is given with its conserved first and last residue. Fields, in order: V gene, J gene, CDR3 protein.

>TRBV12-3/TRBV12-4|TRBJ1-2
CASSLAIDRGANYGYTF
>TRBV5-1|TRBJ2-5
CAIIDGQETQYF
>TRBV28|TRBJ1-2
CASTPGEGRRDYGYTF
>TRBV7-9|TRBJ2-1
CASSLAGAYNEQFF
>TRBV19|TRBJ2-7
CASSIALGEGSYEQYF
>TRBV5-4|TRBJ2-1
CATRLEDYNEQFF
>TRBV18|TRBJ1-1
CASSTTPMNTEAFF
>TRBV6-1|TRBJ2-7
CASSAGQGSSYEQYF
>TRBV4-1|TRBJ2-1
CASSQLPGLAIDEQFF
>TRBV20-1|TRBJ2-7
CSAVNPSAAYEQYF
>TRBV5-1|TRBJ2-3
CASSSQGSGDTQYF
>TRBV27|TRBJ1-2
CASSSMTGLYGYTF
>TRBV7-2|TRBJ2-7
CASSLVQGRYEQYF
>TRBV10-3|TRBJ2-2
CAISGRDKNTGELFF
>TRBV4-1|TRBJ2-1
CASSRPGAQGLGEQFF
>TRBV12-3/TRBV12-4|TRBJ1-3
CASSDSSGNTIYF
>TRBV3-1|TRBJ2-2
CASSRLAANTGELFF
>TRBV11-2|TRBJ1-2
CASSATGNYAYTF
>TRBV5-1|TRBJ2-3
CASGSGSPDTQYF
>TRBV28|TRBJ2-1
CASSYPGLAGSDEQFF
>TRBV5-1|TRBJ2-5
CASSPYQLHLTWREETQYF
>TRBV4-1|TRBJ2-5
CASSQIGRRQETQYF
>TRBV5-1|TRBJ2-1
CASSLRGESASANEQFF
>TRBV7-3|TRBJ1-2
CASSLGDRFSNYGYTF